A selection of T cell receptor beta chains follows, all from one sample in a study of Ad26.COV2.S vaccination and SARS-CoV-2 variants. Sequencing was performed with immunoSEQ multiplex PCR; in TCRdb, only in-frame clones are kept and a portion is missing. The sample carries about 480,000 clones, 87% recorded once. The material sequenced was peripheral blood, taken in a trial of Ad26.COV2.S vaccine versus placebo. The receptors originated from a person between 18 and 59 years old who received the Ad26.COV2.S COVID-19 vaccine or a placebo. CDR3s include the opening cysteine and the closing phenylalanine or tryptophan. Fields, in order: clone size, V gene, D gene, J gene, CDR3 DNA, CDR3 protein. D genes are given only for firm matches. Not every row has a clone size; where given, it reads once, few, many or a size class.

few	TRBV19	TRBD1	TRBJ1-4	TGTGCCAGTAGCCTCCTGACAGGGGGAGAGGAAAAACTGTTTTTT	CASSLLTGGEEKLFF
NA	TRBV7-9	TRBD2	TRBJ2-7	TGTGCCAGCAGCTCGCGGGGGGCCAGTGACTACGAGCAGTACTTC	CASSSRGASDYEQYF
once	TRBV19	NA	TRBJ1-5	TGTGCCAGTTCCCCGACAGATCCCTGGTCGAGCAATCAGCCCCAGCATTTT	CASSPTDPWSSNQPQHF
NA	TRBV5-8	NA	TRBJ1-6	TGTGCCAGCACCTTCCTACAGGGCGGCAATTCACCCCTCCACTTT	CASTFLQGGNSPLHF
NA	TRBV30	NA	TRBJ1-2	TGTGCCTGGAGTGAACAGCATGGCTACACCTTC	CAWSEQHGYTF
NA	TRBV19	NA	TRBJ1-5	TGTGCCAGTAGCCCTAGCGACGGATTCAATCAGCCCCAGCATTTT	CASSPSDGFNQPQHF
NA	TRBV5-1	TRBD1	TRBJ2-5	TGCGCCAGCAGCTTGGGACAGGGATATCAAGAGACCCAGTACTTC	CASSLGQGYQETQYF
NA	TRBV7-9	NA	TRBJ1-1	TGTGCCAGCAGCTTTTACCCTGAAGCTTTCTTT	CASSFYPEAFF
few	TRBV7-8	NA	TRBJ1-1	TGTGCCAGCAGCCCCGGGATAAAGAACACTGAAGCTTTCTTT	CASSPGIKNTEAFF
NA	TRBV18	TRBD1	TRBJ2-5	TGTGCCAGCTCGCTACAGGGGGCCGGGGAGACCCAGTACTTC	CASSLQGAGETQYF
few	TRBV30	TRBD1	TRBJ1-2	TGTGCCTGGAGTCCCAGACAGGGGAACGTCTACACCTTC	CAWSPRQGNVYTF
NA	TRBV5-1	NA	TRBJ2-7	TGCGCCAGCAGCTTGGAAGGGAGGACAGCATACTCCTACGAGCAGTACTTC	CASSLEGRTAYSYEQYF
NA	TRBV28	NA	TRBJ2-3	TGTGCCAGCAGTGGACAGGGAGGGGCAGATACGCAGTATTTT	CASSGQGGADTQYF
NA	TRBV24-1	NA	TRBJ2-1	TGTGCCACCAGTGATCTTGACGGAGGTTCCCACAATGAGCAGTTCTTC	CATSDLDGGSHNEQFF
NA	TRBV5-1	TRBD2	TRBJ2-3	TGCGCCAGCGCTACTAGCGGGACCACAGATACGCAGTATTTT	CASATSGTTDTQYF
NA	TRBV3-1/TRBV3-2	TRBD2	TRBJ2-7	TGTGCCAGCAGCCAGGTGCGGGAGGGAGCCTACGAGCAGTACTTC	CASSQVREGAYEQYF
few	TRBV3-1/TRBV3-2	NA	TRBJ1-2	TGTGCCAGCAGCCAATTCGACTATGGCTACACCTTC	CASSQFDYGYTF
NA	TRBV29-1	NA	TRBJ2-1	TGCAGCGTTGAGTACCTCTCCTACAATGAGCAGTTCTTC	CSVEYLSYNEQFF